These 8 T cell receptor beta chains originate from one sample sequenced in a study of blood T cell repertoires in COVID-19. Generated by immunoSEQ multiplex PCR, the TCRdb table keeps only in-frame clones and is missing some. The table lists some 450,000 clones, roughly 89% of them singletons, with roughly 0.76% in the top ten. Sequencing used peripheral blood. The receptors were sampled from a man younger than 35 with COVID-19, enrolled during active disease.

The chain is built from TRBV3-1 (or the pseudogene TRBV3-2) and TRBJ2-5; 14 nucleotides match TRBD2. The germline gives CDR1 LGHDT, CDR2 YNNKEL (reference sequence). With 2 bases clipped from V and 4 bases from J, the junction kept 9 bases outside the gene matches. The CDR3 is made up of 18 amino acids. The CDR3 DNA reads TGTGCCAGCAGCCAACGGGTGGGACTAGCGGGAGATCGAGAGACCCAGTACTTC. Amino acid sequence: CASSQRVGLAGDRETQYF.

The genes are TRBV5-1 and TRBJ2-7; D is perhaps TRBD2 (6 bases). Trimming left V 2 bases short and J 3 bases short, with 12 bases between. CDR1 is SGHRS and CDR2 is YFSETQ in the germline V gene. The CDR3 is 14 amino acids. The CDR3 sequence: CASSFGGDGYEQYF. The CDR3 nucleotides are TGCGCCAGCAGCTTTGGAGGGGATGGCTACGAGCAGTACTTC.

The chain carries TRBV7-9 and TRBJ1-1; tentatively, D is TRBD1 (5 bases). Per the germline V gene, CDR1 is SEHNR and CDR2 is FQNEAQ (reference sequence). Trimming stripped 1 base from V and 4 bases from J, with 10 bases between. The CDR3 is made up of 14 amino acids. CDR3 residues: CASSLGVQGTEAFF. CDR3 in DNA: TGTGCCAGCAGCTTAGGGGTCCAGGGCACTGAAGCTTTCTTT.

The chain recombines TRBV5-6 with TRBJ1-6; 7 bases are a match to TRBD1. Germline CDR1 and CDR2: SGHDT and YYEEEE. The CDR3 is 16 amino acids. V lost 2 bases to trimming and J lost 10 bases; unmatched junction nucleotides: 12. The CDR3: CASSFLDRPAESPLHF. In DNA, the CDR3 is TGTGCCAGCAGCTTTTTGGACAGGCCAGCGGAGTCACCCCTCCACTTT.

The genes are TRBV5-4 and TRBJ2-7; D call uncertain. The CDR3 loop spans 13 amino acids. V was pared by 2 bases and J by 5 bases, with 11 bases between. Germline V gives CDR1 SGHNT, CDR2 YYREEE (reference sequence). DNA for the CDR3: TGTGCCAGCAGCTTCCCCAAGCGAGACGAGCAGTACTTC. This sequence encodes CASSFPKRDEQYF.

This chain connects TRBV5-1 to TRBJ1-1, with 8 bases matching TRBD1. V was pared by 6 bases and J by 4 bases, with 8 bases of the junction left unmatched. This CDR3 is built from 14 residues. Looked up from germline, CDR1 is SGHRS and CDR2 is YFSETQ. The DNA of the CDR3 is TGCGCCAGCACCCTTCAGACAGGGGTCACTGAAGCTTTCTTT. It encodes CASTLQTGVTEAFF. Based on the CDR3 plus reference TRBV5-1 and TRBJ1-1, the full variable domain is KAGVTQTPRYLIKTRGQQVTLSCSPISGHRSVSWYQQTPGQGLQFLFEYFSETQRNKGNFPGRFSGRQFSNSRSEMNVSTLELGDSALYLCASTLQTGVTEAFFGQGTRLTVV.

The chain carries TRBV9 and TRBJ2-3; D is possibly TRBD2 (6 bases). The germline gives CDR1 SGDLS, CDR2 YYNGEE. Trimming pared 3 bases from V and 6 bases from J, leaving 17 bases between. This CDR3 is 15 amino acids long. Here the CDR3 DNA reads TGTGCCAGCAGCGGATACGGGGACGGGAGCGATACGCAGTATTTT. The encoded protein is CASSGYGDGSDTQYF.

This clone appeared a few times. This sequence joins TRBV25-1 and TRBJ1-2; 8 bases map to TRBD1. The CDR3 length is 15 residues. The germline V gene encodes CDR1 MGHDK and CDR2 SYGVNS. The V segment lost 6 bases and the J segment 7 bases; nucleotides outside the gene matches: 13. The CDR3 DNA is TGTGCCAGCAGCCCAGGCAGGGGGCGATCTAGTGGCTACACCTTC. It translates to CASSPGRGRSSGYTF.